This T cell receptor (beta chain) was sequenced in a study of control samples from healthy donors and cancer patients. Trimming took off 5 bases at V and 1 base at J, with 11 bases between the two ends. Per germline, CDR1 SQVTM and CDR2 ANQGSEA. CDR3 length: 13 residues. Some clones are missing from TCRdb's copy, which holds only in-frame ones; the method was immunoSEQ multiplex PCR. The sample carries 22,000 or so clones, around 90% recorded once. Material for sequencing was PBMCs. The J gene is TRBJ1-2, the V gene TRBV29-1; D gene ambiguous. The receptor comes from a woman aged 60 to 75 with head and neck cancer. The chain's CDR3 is CSVHPGNNYGYTF. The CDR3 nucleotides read TGCAGCGTTCACCCCGGGAATAACTATGGCTACACCTTC.